This T cell receptor (beta chain) comes out of a study of T-cell reconstitution after alpha-beta-depleted transplantation in children (dated by TCRdb to the mid-2010s). With respect to the entire study: Using TCR repertoire profiling, the study followed T-cell immune reconstitution in a quantitative way in children after TCRalphabeta/CD19-depleted allogeneic hematopoietic cell transplantation.

This clonotype was counted a few times. The target of this receptor is not known. The input lacks base qualities; no much larger clone sits a single base away. The library relied on PCR. Sequencing relied on an Illumina HiSeq 2500. TCR libraries were prepared with molecular barcoding, using unique molecular identifiers to normalize TCRbeta repertoire quantification. TCRdb's own reprocessing of the public reads used fastp at Q25 and MiXCR and kept productive beta chains. Every CDR3 protein is listed once, alongside the most common genes and DNA of its rows. The sample has some 240,000 distinct CDR3 sequences on record, around 12% of them singletons. Around 2.5% of the sample is in the top ten clones. From its cysteine to its phenylalanine, the CDR3 spans 15 amino acids. Of the read, only the CDR3 DNA is kept; its 45 bases are in frame from base 1. V loses 3 bases of germline sequence and J loses 0 bases, and the interval between the two ends is 15 bases. CDR1 and CDR2, looked up from the germline V gene (reference sequence), are DFQATT and SNEGSKA.

The chain joins TRBV20-1 to TRBJ2-7, and TRBD1 may be the D gene, going by 6 matching bases. Sequencing used PBMCs from the stem cell graft donor, obtained from the stem cell graft. The sequence came from a human donor who donated a stem cell graft to a child with acute lymphoblastic leukemia. The DNA sequence is given as TGCAGTGCTAGGCTCGGACAGTATGGCTCCTACGAGCAGTACTTC. It codes for CSARLGQYGSYEQYF.